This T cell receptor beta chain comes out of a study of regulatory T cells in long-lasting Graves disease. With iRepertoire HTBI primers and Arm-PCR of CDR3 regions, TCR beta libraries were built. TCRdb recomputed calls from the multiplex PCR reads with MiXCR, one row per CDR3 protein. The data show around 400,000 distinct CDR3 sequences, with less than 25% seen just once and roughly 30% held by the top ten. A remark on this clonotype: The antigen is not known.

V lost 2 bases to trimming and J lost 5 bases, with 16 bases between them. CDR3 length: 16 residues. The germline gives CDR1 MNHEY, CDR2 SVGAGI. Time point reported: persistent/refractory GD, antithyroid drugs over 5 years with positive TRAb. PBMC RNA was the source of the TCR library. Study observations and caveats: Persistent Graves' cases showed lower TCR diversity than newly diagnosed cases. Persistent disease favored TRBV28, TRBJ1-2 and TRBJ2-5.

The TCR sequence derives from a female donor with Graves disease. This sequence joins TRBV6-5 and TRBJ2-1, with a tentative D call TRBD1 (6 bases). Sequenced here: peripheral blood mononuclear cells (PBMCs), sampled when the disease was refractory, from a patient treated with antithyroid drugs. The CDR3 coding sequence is TGTGCCAGCAGTTACCCACGAGGGACACCTAACAATGAGCAGTTCTTC. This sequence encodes CASSYPRGTPNNEQFF.